The clone carrying this T cell receptor (beta chain) was detected only a few times. Its specificity is unknown. V gave up 10 bases and J gave up 0 bases, with 21 bases separating them. This CDR3 spans 16 amino acids. The V gene's germline CDR1 is SGHVS and CDR2 FQNEAQ. These data come from a study of OX40 agonist ivuxolimab in advanced cancers. Study-wide context: Intravenous ivuxolimab was administered to patients every 2 weeks at 0.01 to 10 mg/kg.

TCRdb's copy holds only in-frame clones and misses some; the assay was immunoSEQ multiplex PCR. This table has roughly 70,000 clones, over 80% appearing once. Notes on the study in general: Clonal expansion from baseline to week 6 occurred in both CD4+ and CD8+ T cells.

The sequence was collected from an adult with an advanced solid tumor such as melanoma, head and neck, liver or kidney cancer. This specimen was CD4+ or CD8+ T cells sorted from blood, taken in a trial of the OX40 agonist ivuxolimab. The chain carries TRBV7-8 and TRBJ1-1; D gene ambiguous. The CDR3 coding sequence is TGTGCCACTCGGAGGACGTCCCCCACATTGAACACTGAAGCTTTCTTT. Encoded protein: CATRRTSPTLNTEAFF.